This T cell receptor beta chain was sequenced in a study of T-cell reconstitution after alpha-beta-depleted transplantation in children. Study conclusions and caveats: Reportedly, only several hundred clones from non-depleted graft cells drove alpha-beta T-cell counts at about two months. The main origin of T-cell counts and diversity one year after transplant was newly produced T cells. From surviving recipient T cells and thymic progenitors came the high day-60 TCRbeta diversity observed in some patients.

Comment on this clonotype: Its antigen remains unidentified.

The CDR3 is made up of 14 amino acids. Trimming took off 8 bases at V and 4 bases at J, with 15 bases between the two ends. A library of TCRbeta sequences, prepared with unique molecular identifiers, was generated. From the PCR reads, TCRdb called clonotypes with MiXCR, one entry per CDR3 protein. The repertoire includes fewer than 450,000 distinct CDR3 sequences, about 16% of them detected once, and approximately 38% sits in the top ten. The rearrangement links TRBV12-3 or TRBV12-4 to TRBJ2-1; the D gene is possibly TRBD2 (6 bases). Sample: PBMCs, mostly from graft donor cells, taken 360 days after TCRalphabeta/CD19-depleted stem cell transplant. The origin of this receptor is a male patient between 2 and 10 years old who had a stem cell transplant for acute lymphoblastic leukemia, so the T cells may come from the graft donor. CDR3 sequence (DNA): TGTGCCAGCTCATGGGGAGGACATTACAATGAGCAGTTCTTC. This translates into CASSWGGHYNEQFF.